This T cell receptor (beta chain) was identified in a study of blood T cell repertoires in COVID-19 (TCRdb year 2020). Concerning the study at large: The collaborator samples originated in the United States, Italy and Spain and spanned the acute and convalescent phases of COVID-19. Samples were obtained from the ongoing ImmuneRACE study (first 160 participants) and from 1,254 subjects provided by 6 global collaborators. A freely available public database, intended as a resource for researchers studying the immune response to SARS-CoV-2, is where the repertoires were released. Sample metadata almost always included a de-identified subject ID, COVID-19 status, age in years and sex. The dataset comprised deeply sampled blood TCRbeta repertoires from subjects exposed to, actively infected with, or recovered from COVID-19. Where available, HLA class I and class II types were taken from metadata supplied by the sample provider and were not determined by assay-based typing. The material from the prospective study consisted of cDNA or gDNA derived from T cells, B-cell-depleted T cells, or PBMCs. Paper-wide results and their limitations: Clinical and demographic metadata were provided uncurated, with the amount varying by source and participant.

Each collaborating institution followed its own protocols to collect whole blood in K2EDTA tubes. For TCRbeta analysis, collaborators shipped samples as frozen whole blood, isolated PBMCs, or DNA extracted from either of those sample types. With regard to this clone: The antigen it recognizes is unknown. No quality values exist for individual bases; no much larger clone is one base distant.

The immunoSEQ Assay, a bias-controlled multiplex PCR, was used to amplify TCRbeta CDR3 regions from genomic DNA. Regarding the original processing steps: The number of nucleated cells in each sample was estimated by amplification of reference gene primers within the assay. Sequence reads were collapsed and filtered to measure the absolute abundance of every unique TCRbeta CDR3 rearrangement. For each sample, productive Simpson clonality was calculated as the square root of Simpson's diversity index across productive rearrangements. The table comes from immuneACCESS by way of TCRdb, which keeps in-frame sequences with V and J called. Part of the clones is missing from these tables; in studies checked, under half for an unresolved V gene and the rest for unknown reasons. That table gives V, J and clone size, and the DNA gave D and trimming. This sample gives about 240,000 clones in total; roughly nine tenths of them show up just once. Approximately 6.2% of the sample is taken by the ten largest.

Material for sequencing was peripheral blood. The clonotype originates from a man between 60 and 75 years old with acute or convalescent COVID-19.

CDR3 loop: CASSLDGTSGYQETQYF. At the DNA level, the sequence is TGTGCCAGCAGCTTAGACGGCACTAGCGGATACCAAGAGACCCAGTACTTC. This receptor chain uses TRBV11-3 and TRBJ2-5, with 8 middle bases fitting TRBD2. As encoded in the germline V gene, CDR1 is SGHNT while CDR2 is YENEEA. Including cysteine and phenylalanine, the CDR3 has 17 amino acids. The sequence is cut down to CDR3 DNA, 51 bases in frame from base 1. The junction shows trimming of 0 bases on V and 0 bases on J, and the gene matches do not reach 6 bases of it. The reference TRBV11-3 and TRBJ2-5 proteins fill in what lies around the CDR3, so the full variable domain reads EAGVVQSPRYKIIEKKQPVAFWCNPISGHNTLYWYLQNLGQGPELLIRYENEEAVDDSQLPKDRFSAERLKGVDSTLKIQPAELGDSAVYLCASSLDGTSGYQETQYFGPGTRLLVL.